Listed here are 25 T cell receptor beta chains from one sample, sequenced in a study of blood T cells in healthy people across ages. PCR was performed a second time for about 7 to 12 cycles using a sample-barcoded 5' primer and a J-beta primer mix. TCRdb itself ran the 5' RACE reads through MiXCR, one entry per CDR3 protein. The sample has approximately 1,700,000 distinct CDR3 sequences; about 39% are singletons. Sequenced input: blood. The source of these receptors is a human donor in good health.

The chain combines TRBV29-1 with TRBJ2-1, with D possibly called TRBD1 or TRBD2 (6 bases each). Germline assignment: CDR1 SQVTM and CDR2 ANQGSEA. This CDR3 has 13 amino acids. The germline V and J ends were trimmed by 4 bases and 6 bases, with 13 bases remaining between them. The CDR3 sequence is CSVAGGRGNEQFF. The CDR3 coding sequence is TGCAGCGTTGCCGGGGGCCGGGGCAATGAGCAGTTCTTC.

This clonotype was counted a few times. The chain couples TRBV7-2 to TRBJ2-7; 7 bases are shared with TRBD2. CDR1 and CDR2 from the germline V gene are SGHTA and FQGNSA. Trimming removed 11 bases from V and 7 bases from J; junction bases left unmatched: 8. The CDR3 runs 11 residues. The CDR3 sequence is CAVGWRGEQYF. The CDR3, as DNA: TGTGCCGTAGGGTGGCGGGGGGAGCAGTACTTC.

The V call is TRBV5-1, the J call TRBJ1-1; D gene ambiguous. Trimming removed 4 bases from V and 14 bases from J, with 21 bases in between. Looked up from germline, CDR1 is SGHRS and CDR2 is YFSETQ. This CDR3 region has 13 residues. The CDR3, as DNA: TGCGCCAGCAGCGCCGGGCTGTCCAATGAGCAGTTCTTT. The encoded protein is CASSAGLSNEQFF.

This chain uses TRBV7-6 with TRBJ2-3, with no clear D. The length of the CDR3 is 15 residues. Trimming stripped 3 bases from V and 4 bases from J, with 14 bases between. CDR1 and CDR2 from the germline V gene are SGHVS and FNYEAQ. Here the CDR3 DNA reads TGTGCCAGCAGCTTCGGCCCAAGGTCCGCAGATACGCAGTATTTT. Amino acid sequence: CASSFGPRSADTQYF.

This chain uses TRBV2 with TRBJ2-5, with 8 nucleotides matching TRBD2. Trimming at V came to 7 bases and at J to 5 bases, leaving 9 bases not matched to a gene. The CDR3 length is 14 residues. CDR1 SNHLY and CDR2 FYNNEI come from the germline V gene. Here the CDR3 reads CASTERGPGETQYF. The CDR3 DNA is TGTGCCAGCACTGAGCGGGGGCCGGGGGAGACCCAGTACTTC.

CDR3 region: CASSPNGQGPLGYGYTF. For the CDR3, the DNA is TGTGCCAGCAGCCCAAACGGACAGGGCCCTCTAGGCTATGGCTACACCTTC. The gene calls are TRBV5-6 and TRBJ1-2; 8 bases are a match to TRBD1. The CDR3 loop spans 17 amino acids. The V segment lost 4 bases and the J segment 4 bases; nucleotides outside the gene matches: 15. The germline CDR1 and CDR2 sequences are SGHDT and YYEEEE.

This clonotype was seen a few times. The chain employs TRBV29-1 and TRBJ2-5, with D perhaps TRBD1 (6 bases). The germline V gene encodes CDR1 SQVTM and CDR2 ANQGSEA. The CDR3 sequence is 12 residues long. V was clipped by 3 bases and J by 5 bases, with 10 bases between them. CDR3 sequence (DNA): TGCAGCGTTGATGGGGACATCGAGACCCAGTACTTC. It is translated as CSVDGDIETQYF. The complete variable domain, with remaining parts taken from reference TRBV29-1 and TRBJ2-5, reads SAVISQKPSRDICQRGTSLTIQCQVDSQVTMMFWYRQQPGQSLTLIATANQGSEATYESGFVIDKFPISRPNLTFSTLTVSNMSPEDSSIYLCSVDGDIETQYFGPGTRLLVL.

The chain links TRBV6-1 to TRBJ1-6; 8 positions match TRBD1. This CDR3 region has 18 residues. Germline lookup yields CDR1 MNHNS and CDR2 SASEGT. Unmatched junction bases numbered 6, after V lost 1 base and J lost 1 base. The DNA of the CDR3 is TGTGCCAGCAGTGAAGTAGGTCAGGGGGCGTCCTATAATTCACCCCTCCACTTT. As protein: CASSEVGQGASYNSPLHF.

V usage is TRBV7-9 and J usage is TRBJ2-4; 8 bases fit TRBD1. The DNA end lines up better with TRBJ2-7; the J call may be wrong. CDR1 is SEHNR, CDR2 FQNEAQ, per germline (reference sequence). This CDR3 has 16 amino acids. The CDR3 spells CASSLDPAGGNYEQYF. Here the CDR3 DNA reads TGTGCCAGCAGCTTAGACCCTGCAGGGGGCAATTACGAGCAGTACTTC.

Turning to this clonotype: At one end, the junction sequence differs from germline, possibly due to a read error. For the CDR3, the DNA is TGTGCCAGCAGTTACGGAATGGGGCCCTCGGAGCGGTTTTTT. It encodes CASSYGMGPSERFF. This chain uses TRBV6-5 with TRBJ2-2; weak D call: TRBD1 (5 bases). Germline CDR1 MNHEY, CDR2 SVGAGI. CDR3 length: 14 amino acids.

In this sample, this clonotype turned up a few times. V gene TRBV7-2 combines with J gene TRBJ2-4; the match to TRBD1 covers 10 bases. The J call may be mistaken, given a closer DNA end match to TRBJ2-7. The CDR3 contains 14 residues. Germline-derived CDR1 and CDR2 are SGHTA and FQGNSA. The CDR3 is CASSSGQGGHEQYF. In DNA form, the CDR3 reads TGTGCCAGCAGCTCAGGACAGGGGGGGCACGAGCAGTACTTC.

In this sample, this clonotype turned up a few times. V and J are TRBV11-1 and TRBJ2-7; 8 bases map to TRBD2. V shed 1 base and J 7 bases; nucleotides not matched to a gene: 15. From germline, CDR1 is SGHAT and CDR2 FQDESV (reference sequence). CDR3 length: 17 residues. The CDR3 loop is CASSLGRLAGVYNEQYF. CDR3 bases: TGTGCCAGCAGCTTAGGTCGGCTAGCGGGCGTCTACAATGAGCAGTACTTC. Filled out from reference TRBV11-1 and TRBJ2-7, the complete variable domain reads EAEVAQSPRYKITEKSQAVAFWCDPISGHATLYWYRQILGQGPELLVQFQDESVVDDSQLPKDRFSAERLKGVDSTLKIQPAELGDSAMYLCASSLGRLAGVYNEQYFGPGTRLTVT.

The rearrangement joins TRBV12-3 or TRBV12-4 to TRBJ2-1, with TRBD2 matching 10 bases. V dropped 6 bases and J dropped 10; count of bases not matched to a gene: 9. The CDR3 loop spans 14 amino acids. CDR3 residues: CASRLAGALGEQFF. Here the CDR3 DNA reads TGTGCCAGCAGGCTAGCGGGGGCTCTGGGCGAGCAGTTCTTC.

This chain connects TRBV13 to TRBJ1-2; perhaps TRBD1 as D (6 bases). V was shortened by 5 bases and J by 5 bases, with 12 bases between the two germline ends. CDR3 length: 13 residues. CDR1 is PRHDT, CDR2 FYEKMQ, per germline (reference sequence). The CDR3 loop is CASSHQGKYGYTF. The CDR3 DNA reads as TGTGCCAGCAGCCACCAGGGGAAATATGGCTACACCTTC.

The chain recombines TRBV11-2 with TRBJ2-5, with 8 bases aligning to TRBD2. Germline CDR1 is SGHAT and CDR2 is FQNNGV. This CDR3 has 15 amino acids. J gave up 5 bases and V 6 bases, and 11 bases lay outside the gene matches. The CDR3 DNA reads TGTGCCAGCAGAAGACCGGGACTAGTTATGGAGACCCAGTACTTC. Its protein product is CASRRPGLVMETQYF.

The CDR3 coding sequence is TGTGCCAGCAGTTACTCTTGGACAACGGATTACGAGCAGTACTTC. This encodes CASSYSWTTDYEQYF. J is TRBJ2-7 and V is TRBV6-5; TRBD1 might be the D (5 bases). The CDR3 length is 15 residues. Germline CDR1 and CDR2: MNHEY and SVGAGI. Trimming pared 0 bases from V and 4 bases from J, leaving 13 bases between.

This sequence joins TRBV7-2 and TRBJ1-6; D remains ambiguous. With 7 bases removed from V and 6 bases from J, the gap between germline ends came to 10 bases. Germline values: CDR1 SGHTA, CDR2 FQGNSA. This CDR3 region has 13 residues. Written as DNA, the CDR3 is TGTGCCAGCATCCCGGACCCTAATTCACCCCTCCACTTT. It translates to CASIPDPNSPLHF.

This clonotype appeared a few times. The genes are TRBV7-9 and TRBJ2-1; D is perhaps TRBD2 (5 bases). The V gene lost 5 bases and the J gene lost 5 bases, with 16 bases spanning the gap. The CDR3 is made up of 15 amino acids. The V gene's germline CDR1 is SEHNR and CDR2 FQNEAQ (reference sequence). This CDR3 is CASSPRGITNNEQFF. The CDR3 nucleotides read TGTGCCAGCAGCCCCCGAGGGATTACTAACAATGAGCAGTTCTTC.

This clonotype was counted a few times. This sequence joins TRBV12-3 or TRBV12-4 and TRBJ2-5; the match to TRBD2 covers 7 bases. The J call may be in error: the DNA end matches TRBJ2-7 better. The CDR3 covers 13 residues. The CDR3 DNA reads TGTGCCAGCACCGCGGGGGTCGGGTACGAGCAGTACTTC. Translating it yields CASTAGVGYEQYF.

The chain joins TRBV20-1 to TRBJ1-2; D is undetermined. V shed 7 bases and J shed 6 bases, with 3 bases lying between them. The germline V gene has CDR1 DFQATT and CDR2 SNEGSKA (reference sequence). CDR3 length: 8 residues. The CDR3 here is CSDNGYTF. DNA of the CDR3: TGCAGTGATAATGGCTACACCTTC.

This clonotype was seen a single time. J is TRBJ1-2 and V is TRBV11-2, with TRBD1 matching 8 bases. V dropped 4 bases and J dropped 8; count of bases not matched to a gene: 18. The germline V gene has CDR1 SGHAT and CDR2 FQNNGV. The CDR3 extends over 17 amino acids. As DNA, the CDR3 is TGTGCCAGCAGCTCCCACCCCTCCGAGGACAGGGATCGGGGCTACACCTTC. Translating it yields CASSSHPSEDRDRGYTF.

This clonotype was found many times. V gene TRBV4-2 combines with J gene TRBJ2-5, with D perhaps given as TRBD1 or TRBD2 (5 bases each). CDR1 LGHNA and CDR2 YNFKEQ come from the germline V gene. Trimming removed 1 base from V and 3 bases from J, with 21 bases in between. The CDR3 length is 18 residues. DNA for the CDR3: TGTGCCAGCAGCCAAGTTAGATCGGCTACGAGGGGCAAAGAGACCCAGTACTTC. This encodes CASSQVRSATRGKETQYF.

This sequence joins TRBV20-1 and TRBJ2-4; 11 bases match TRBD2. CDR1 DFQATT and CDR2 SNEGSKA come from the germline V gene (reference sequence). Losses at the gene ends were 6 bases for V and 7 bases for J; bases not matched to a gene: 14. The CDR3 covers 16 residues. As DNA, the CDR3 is TGCAGTGCCTCATCTATGACTAGCGGGGTCAATAACATTCAGTACTTC. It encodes CSASSMTSGVNNIQYF.

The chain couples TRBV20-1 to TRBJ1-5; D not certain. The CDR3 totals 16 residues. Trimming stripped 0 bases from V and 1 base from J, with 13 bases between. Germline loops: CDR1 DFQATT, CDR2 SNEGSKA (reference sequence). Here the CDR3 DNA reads TGCAGTGCTAGAGATCCCCGAGATGGGAGCAATCAGCCCCAGCATTTT. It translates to CSARDPRDGSNQPQHF.

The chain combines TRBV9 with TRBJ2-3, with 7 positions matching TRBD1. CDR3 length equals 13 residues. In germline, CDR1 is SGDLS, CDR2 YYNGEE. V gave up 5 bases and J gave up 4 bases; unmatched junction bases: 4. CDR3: CASRATGADTQYF. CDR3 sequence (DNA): TGTGCCAGCAGAGCTACAGGGGCAGATACGCAGTATTTT.